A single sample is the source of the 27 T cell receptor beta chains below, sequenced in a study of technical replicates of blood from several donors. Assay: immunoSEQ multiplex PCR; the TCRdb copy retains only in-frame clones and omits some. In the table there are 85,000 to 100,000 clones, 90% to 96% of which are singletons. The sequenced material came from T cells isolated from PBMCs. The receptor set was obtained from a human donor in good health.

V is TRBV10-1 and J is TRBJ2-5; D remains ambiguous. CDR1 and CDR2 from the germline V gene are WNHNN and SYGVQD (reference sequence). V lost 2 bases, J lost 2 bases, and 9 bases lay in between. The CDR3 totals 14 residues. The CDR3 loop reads CASSESPRQETQYF. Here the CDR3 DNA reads TGCGCCAGCAGTGAGAGCCCAAGACAAGAGACCCAGTACTTC.

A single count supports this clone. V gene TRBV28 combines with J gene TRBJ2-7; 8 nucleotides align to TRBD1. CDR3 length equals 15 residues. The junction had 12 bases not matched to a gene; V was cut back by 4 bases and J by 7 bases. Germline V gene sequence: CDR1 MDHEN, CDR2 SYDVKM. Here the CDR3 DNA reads TGTGCCAGCAGTTCAGGGGGCGGGTTGTTAAGGGAGCAGTACTTC. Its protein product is CASSSGGGLLREQYF. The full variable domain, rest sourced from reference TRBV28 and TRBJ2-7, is DVKVTQSSRYLVKRTGEKVFLECVQDMDHENMFWYRQDPGLGLRLIYFSYDVKMKEKGDIPEGYSVSREKKERFSLILESASTNQTSMYLCASSSGGGLLREQYFGPGTRLTVT.

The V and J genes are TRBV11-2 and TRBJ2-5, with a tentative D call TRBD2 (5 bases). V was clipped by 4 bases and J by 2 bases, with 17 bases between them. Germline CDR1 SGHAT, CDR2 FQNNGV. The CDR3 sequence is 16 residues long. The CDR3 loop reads CASSSTTGLAQETQYF. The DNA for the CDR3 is TGTGCCAGCAGCTCGACTACTGGTCTAGCTCAAGAGACCCAGTACTTC.

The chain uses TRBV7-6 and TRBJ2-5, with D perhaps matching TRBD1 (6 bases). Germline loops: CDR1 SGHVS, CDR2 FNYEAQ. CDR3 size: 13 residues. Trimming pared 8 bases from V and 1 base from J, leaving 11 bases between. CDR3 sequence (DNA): TGTGCCAGCGGCGGACAGCCCCAAGAGACCCAGTACTTC. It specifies CASGGQPQETQYF.

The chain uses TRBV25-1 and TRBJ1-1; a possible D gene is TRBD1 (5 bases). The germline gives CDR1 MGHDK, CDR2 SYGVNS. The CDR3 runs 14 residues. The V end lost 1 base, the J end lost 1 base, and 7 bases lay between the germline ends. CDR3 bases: TGTGCCAGCAGTGAATGGGGCGGGAACACTGAAGCTTTCTTT. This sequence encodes CASSEWGGNTEAFF.

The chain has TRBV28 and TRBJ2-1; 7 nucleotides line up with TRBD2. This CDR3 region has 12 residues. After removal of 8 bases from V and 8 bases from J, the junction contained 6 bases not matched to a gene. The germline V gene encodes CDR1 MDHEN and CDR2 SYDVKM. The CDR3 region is CASGAGVYEQFF. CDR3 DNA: TGTGCCAGCGGCGCGGGAGTCTATGAGCAGTTCTTC.

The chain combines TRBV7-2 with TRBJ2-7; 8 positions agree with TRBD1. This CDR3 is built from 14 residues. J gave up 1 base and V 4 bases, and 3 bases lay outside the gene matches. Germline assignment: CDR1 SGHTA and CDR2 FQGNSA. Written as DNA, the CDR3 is TGTGCCAGCAGCTCACGACAGGGGTCCTACGAGCAGTACTTC. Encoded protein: CASSSRQGSYEQYF. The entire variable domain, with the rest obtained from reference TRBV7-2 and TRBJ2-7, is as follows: GAGVSQSPSNKVTEKGKDVELRCDPISGHTALYWYRQSLGQGLEFLIYFQGNSAPDKSGLPSDRFSAERTGGSVSTLTIQRTQQEDSAVYLCASSSRQGSYEQYFGPGTRLTVT.

CDR3 sequence: CSAPGAGDEQYF. The DNA for the CDR3 is TGCAGCGCCCCAGGGGCAGGCGACGAGCAGTACTTC. This chain connects TRBV29-1 to TRBJ2-7, with D maybe TRBD1 (6 bases). Trimming shortened V by 7 bases and J by 5 bases, and 15 bases separated the two germline ends. The V gene's germline CDR1 is SQVTM and CDR2 ANQGSEA. The CDR3 runs 12 residues.

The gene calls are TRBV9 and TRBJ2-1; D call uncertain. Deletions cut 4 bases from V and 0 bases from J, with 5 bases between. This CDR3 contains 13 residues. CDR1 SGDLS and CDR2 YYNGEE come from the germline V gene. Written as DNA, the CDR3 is TGTGCCAGCAGCCCGAGCTCCTACAATGAGCAGTTCTTC. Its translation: CASSPSSYNEQFF.

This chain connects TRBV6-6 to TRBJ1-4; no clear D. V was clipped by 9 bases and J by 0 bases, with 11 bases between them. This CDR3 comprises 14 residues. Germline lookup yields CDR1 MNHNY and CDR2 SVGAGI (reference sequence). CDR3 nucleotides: TGTGCCAGTTACCAGGCAGCAACTAATGAAAAACTGTTTTTT. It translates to CASYQAATNEKLFF.

The CDR3 sequence: CASSEGAGGASRTEAFF. For the CDR3, the DNA is TGTGCCAGCAGCGAAGGGGCAGGGGGCGCATCCCGCACTGAAGCTTTCTTT. The rearrangement links TRBV5-4 to TRBJ1-1; 8 positions agree with TRBD1. The CDR3 covers 17 residues. Trimming cost V 4 bases and J 4 bases; bases outside gene matches: 15. Per germline, CDR1 SGHNT and CDR2 YYREEE (reference sequence).

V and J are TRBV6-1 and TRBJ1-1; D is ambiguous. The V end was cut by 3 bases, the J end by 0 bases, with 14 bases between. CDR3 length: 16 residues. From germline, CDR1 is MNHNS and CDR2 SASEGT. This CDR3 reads CASSDDPRGVNTEAFF. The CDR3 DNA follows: TGTGCCAGCAGTGACGACCCACGGGGTGTGAACACTGAAGCTTTCTTT.

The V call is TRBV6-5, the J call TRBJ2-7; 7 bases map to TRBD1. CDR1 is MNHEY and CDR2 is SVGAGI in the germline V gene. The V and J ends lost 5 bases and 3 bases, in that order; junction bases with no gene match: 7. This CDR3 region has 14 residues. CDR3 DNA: TGTGCCAGCAGTCGACAGGGTGGGATCTACGAGCAGTACTTC. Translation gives CASSRQGGIYEQYF.

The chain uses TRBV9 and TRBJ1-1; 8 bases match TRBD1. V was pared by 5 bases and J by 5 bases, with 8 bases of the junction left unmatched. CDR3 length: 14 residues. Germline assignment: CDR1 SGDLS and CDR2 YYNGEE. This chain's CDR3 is CASRADRGGTEAFF. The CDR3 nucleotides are TGTGCCAGCAGGGCTGACAGGGGTGGTACTGAAGCTTTCTTT.

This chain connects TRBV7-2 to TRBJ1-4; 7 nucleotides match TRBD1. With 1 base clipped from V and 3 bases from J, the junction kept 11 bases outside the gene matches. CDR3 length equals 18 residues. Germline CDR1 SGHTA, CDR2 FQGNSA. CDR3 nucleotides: TGTGCCAGCAGCTTAGTCCAGGGGGTAATTTCACCTAATGAAAAACTGTTTTTT. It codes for CASSLVQGVISPNEKLFF. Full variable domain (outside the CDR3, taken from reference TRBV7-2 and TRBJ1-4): GAGVSQSPSNKVTEKGKDVELRCDPISGHTALYWYRQSLGQGLEFLIYFQGNSAPDKSGLPSDRFSAERTGGSVSTLTIQRTQQEDSAVYLCASSLVQGVISPNEKLFFGSGTQLSVL.

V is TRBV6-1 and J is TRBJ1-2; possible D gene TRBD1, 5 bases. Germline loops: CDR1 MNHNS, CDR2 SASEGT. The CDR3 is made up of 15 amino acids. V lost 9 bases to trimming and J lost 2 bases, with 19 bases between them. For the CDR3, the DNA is TGTGCCAGTACTGGAGGGGAGGACTTAAACTATGGCTACACCTTC. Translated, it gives CASTGGEDLNYGYTF.

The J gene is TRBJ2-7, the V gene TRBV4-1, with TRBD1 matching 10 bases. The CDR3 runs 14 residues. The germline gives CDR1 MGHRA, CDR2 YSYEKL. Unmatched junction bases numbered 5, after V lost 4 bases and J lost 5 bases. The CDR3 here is CASSLRQGADEQYF. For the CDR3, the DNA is TGCGCCAGCAGCCTAAGACAGGGGGCAGACGAGCAGTACTTC.

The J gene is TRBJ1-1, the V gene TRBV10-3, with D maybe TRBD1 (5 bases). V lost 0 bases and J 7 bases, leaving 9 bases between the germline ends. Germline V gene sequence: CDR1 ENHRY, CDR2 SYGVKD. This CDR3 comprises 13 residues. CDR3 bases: TGTGCCATCAGTGAGTCAAGGACAATTGAAGCTTTCTTT. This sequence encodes CAISESRTIEAFF.

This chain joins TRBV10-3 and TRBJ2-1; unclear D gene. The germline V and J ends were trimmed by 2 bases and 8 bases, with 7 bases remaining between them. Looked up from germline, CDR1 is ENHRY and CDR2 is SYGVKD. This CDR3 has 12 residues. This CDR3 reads CAISEGLDEQFF. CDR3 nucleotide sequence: TGTGCCATCAGTGAGGGGCTGGATGAGCAGTTCTTC.

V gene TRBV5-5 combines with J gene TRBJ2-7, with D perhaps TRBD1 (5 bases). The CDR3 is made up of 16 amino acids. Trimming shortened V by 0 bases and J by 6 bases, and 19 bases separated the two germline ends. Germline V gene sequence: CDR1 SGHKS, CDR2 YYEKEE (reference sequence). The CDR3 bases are TGTGCCAGCAGCTTGGGGGGCCGGGTCTTGGGAAGCGAGCAGTACTTC. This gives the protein CASSLGGRVLGSEQYF. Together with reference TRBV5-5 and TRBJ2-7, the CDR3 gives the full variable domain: DAGVTQSPTHLIKTRGQQVTLRCSPISGHKSVSWYQQVLGQGPQFIFQYYEKEERGRGNFPDRFSARQFPNYSSELNVNALLLGDSALYLCASSLGGRVLGSEQYFGPGTRLTVT.

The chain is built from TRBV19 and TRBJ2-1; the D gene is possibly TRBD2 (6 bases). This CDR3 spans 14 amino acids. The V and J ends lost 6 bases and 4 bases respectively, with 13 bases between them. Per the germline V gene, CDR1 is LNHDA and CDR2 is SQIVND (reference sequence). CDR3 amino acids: CASRASSGYNEQFF. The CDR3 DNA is TGTGCCAGTAGGGCGAGTAGCGGTTACAATGAGCAGTTCTTC.

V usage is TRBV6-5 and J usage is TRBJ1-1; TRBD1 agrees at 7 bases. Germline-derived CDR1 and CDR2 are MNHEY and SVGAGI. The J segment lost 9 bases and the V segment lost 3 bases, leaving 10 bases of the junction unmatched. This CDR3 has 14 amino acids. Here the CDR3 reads CASSYTMTGSKAFF. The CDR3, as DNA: TGTGCCAGCAGTTATACCATGACAGGGAGTAAAGCTTTCTTT.

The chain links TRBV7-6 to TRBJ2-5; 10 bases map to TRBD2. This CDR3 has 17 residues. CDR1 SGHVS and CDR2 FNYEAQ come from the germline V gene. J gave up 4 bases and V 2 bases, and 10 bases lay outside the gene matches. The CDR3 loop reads CASSLLNPASGRETQYF. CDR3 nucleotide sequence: TGTGCCAGCAGCTTACTCAACCCGGCTAGCGGGAGAGAGACCCAGTACTTC.

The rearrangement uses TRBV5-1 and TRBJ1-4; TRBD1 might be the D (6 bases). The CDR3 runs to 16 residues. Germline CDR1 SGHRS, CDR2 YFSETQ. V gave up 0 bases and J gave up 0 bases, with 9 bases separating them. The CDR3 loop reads CASSLAGQTTNEKLFF. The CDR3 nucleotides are TGCGCCAGCAGCTTGGCGGGACAAACAACTAATGAAAAACTGTTTTTT. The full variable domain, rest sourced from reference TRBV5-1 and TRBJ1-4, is KAGVTQTPRYLIKTRGQQVTLSCSPISGHRSVSWYQQTPGQGLQFLFEYFSETQRNKGNFPGRFSGRQFSNSRSEMNVSTLELGDSALYLCASSLAGQTTNEKLFFGSGTQLSVL.

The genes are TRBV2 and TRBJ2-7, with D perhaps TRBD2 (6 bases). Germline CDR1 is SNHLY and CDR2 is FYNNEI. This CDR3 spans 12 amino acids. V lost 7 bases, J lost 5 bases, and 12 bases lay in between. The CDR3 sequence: CASTTWGDEQYF. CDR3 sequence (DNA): TGTGCCAGCACCACCTGGGGGGACGAGCAGTACTTC.

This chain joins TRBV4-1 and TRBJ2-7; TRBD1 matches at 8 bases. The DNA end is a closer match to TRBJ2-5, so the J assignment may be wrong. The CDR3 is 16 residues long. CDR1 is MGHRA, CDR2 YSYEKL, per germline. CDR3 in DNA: TGCGCCAGCAGCCAAGGTCACAGGGGGATCGGAGAGACCCAGTACTTC. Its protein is CASSQGHRGIGETQYF.

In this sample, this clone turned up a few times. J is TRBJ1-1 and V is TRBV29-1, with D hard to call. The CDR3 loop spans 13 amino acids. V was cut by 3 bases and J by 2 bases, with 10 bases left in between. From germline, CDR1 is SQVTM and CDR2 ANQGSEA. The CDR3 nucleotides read TGCAGCGTTGATTTTTGGCAAAACACTGAAGCTTTCTTT. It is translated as CSVDFWQNTEAFF.